This entry features one T cell receptor beta chain sequence. The antigen remains undetermined. The lymph nodes were axillary draining lymph nodes from breast cancer patients. Germline V gives CDR1 LGHNA, CDR2 YNFKEQ. The length of the CDR3 is 17 residues. J lost 3 bases, V lost 7 bases, and 13 bases had no gene match. The sample originates from a study of breast tumors, draining lymph nodes, adjacent tissues. General study points: Data only fit, rather than demonstrated, lymph node origin of most tumor T cells. Tumors had less TCR diversity than lymph nodes, more than nontumor tissue. Findings are consistent with lymph node origin and intratumoral expansion of most tumor T cells. Luminal-like breast cancer showed significantly higher tumor–nontumor repertoire similarity than basal-like.

TCRdb reanalysed the multiplex PCR reads using MiXCR and keeps one entry per CDR3 protein. This table has about 220,000 distinct CDR3 sequences, nearly 35% appearing once. Sequences were obtained from axillary lymph node tissue. This sequence originates from a female donor with breast cancer. Some clones in this sample may be carry-over from other donors' samples. The rearrangement links TRBV4-2 to TRBJ1-3, with 9 bases identical to TRBD1. The CDR3 DNA sequence: TGTGCCAGCAACCAGGAGAGGGGACAGGGCGGTGGAAACACCATATATTTT. Translation: CASNQERGQGGGNTIYF.